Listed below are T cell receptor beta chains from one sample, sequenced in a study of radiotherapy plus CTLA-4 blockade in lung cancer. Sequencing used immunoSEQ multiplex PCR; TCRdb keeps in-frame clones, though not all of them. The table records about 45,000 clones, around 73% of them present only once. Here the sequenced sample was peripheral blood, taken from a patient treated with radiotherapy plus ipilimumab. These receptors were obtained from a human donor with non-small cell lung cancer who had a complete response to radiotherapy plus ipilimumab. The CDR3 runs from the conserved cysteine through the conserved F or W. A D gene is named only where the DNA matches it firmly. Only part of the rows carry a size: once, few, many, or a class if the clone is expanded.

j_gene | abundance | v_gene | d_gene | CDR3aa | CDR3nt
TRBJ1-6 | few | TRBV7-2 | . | CASSFGQTYNSPLHF | TGTGCCAGCAGCTTCGGACAGACCTATAATTCACCCCTCCACTTT
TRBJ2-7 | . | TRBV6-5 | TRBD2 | CASSSGWNYEQYF | TGTGCCAGCTCTAGCGGGTGGAACTACGAGCAGTACTTC
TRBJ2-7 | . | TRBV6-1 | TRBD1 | CASSARQGALEQYF | TGTGCCAGCAGTGCCCGACAGGGGGCCCTCGAGCAGTACTTC
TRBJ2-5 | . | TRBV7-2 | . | CASSRMTRGKETQYF | TGTGCCAGCAGCCGGATGACTAGGGGAAAAGAGACCCAGTACTTC
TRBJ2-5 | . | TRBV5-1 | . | CASSDFSGPRGGETQYF | TGCGCCAGCAGCGACTTCTCCGGGCCCAGAGGAGGGGAGACCCAGTACTTC
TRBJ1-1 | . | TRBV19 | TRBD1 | CASSTGTEDTEAFF | TGTGCCAGTAGTACAGGGACAGAGGACACTGAAGCTTTCTTT
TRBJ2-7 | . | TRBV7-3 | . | CASSLFPGRQGEQYF | TGTGCCAGCAGCTTATTCCCAGGGAGGCAAGGCGAGCAGTACTTC
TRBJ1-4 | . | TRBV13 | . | CASSLTATNEKLFF | TGTGCCAGCAGCTTGACAGCAACTAATGAAAAACTGTTTTTT
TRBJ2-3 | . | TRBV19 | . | CASIQYKDTDTQYF | TGTGCCAGTATCCAATACAAAGACACAGATACGCAGTATTTT
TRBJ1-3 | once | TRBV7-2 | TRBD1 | CASSTEQGPGNTIYF | TGTGCCAGCAGCACCGAACAGGGGCCTGGAAACACCATATATTTT
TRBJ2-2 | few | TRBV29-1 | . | CSVESGNTGELFF | TGCAGCGTTGAATCGGGAAACACCGGGGAGCTGTTTTTT
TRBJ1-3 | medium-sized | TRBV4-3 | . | CASSQDTGSGNTIYF | TGCGCCAGCAGCCAAGATACAGGGTCTGGAAACACCATATATTTT
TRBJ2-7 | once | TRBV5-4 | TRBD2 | CASSVAGGTYEQYF | TGTGCCAGCAGCGTAGCGGGGGGGACCTACGAGCAGTACTTC
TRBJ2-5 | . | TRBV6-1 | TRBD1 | CASGGRGSETQYF | TGTGCCAGCGGGGGCAGGGGGTCAGAGACCCAGTACTTC
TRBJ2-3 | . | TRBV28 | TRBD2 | CASATSGRARTDTQYF | TGTGCCAGCGCAACTAGCGGGAGGGCCCGGACAGATACGCAGTATTTT
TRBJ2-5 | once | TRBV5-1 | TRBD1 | CASSLGQGSETQYF | TGCGCCAGCAGCTTGGGACAGGGGTCGGAGACCCAGTACTTC
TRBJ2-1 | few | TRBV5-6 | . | CASSVSWSSYNEQFF | TGTGCCAGCAGCGTGTCGTGGAGCTCCTACAATGAGCAGTTCTTC
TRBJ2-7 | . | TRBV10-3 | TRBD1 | CAIRGTGIAYEQYF | TGTGCCATCAGAGGGACAGGGATCGCCTACGAGCAGTACTTC
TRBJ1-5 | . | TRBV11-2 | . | CASSHSNYQPQHF | TGTGCCAGCAGCCATTCCAATTATCAGCCCCAGCATTTT
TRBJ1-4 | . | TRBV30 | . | CAWSRASGTNNRGGKLFF | TGTGCCTGGAGTAGGGCCTCCGGGACGAACAACCGGGGGGGAAAACTGTTTTTT